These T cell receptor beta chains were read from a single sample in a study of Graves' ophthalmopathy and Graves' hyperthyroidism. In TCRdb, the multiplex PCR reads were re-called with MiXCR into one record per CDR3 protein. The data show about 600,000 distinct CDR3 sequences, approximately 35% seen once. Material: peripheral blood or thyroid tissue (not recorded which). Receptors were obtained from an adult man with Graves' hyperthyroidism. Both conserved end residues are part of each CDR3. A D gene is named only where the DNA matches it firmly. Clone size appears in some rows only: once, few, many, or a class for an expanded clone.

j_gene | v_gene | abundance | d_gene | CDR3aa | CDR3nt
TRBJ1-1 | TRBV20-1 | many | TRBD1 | CSAWGDRGNTEAFF | TGCAGTGCTTGGGGGGACAGGGGGAACACTGAAGCTTTCTTT
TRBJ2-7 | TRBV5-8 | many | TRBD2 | CASSFGAGDREQYF | TGTGCCAGCAGCTTCGGAGCGGGAGATAGAGAGCAGTACTTC
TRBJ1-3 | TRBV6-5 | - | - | CASSYSKDSRGNTIYF | TGTGCCAGCAGTTACTCCAAGGACAGCCGCGGAAACACCATATATTTT
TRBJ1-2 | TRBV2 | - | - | CASLRERTGYTF | TGTGCCAGCTTGAGGGAGCGTACTGGCTACACCTTC
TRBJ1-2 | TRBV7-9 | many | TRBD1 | CASSFLGGDRAVDYGYTF | TGTGCCAGCAGCTTCTTGGGGGGAGACAGGGCGGTTGACTATGGCTACACCTTC
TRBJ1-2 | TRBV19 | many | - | CASSIEGVPGGYTF | TGTGCCAGTAGTATAGAGGGGGTACCCGGTGGCTACACCTTC
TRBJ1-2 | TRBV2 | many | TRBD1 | CASSTGEGYGYTF | TGTGCCAGCAGCACAGGGGAAGGGTATGGCTACACCTTC
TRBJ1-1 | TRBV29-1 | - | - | CSVDLEAGRRGTEAFF | TGCAGCGTTGATTTGGAGGCAGGGAGAAGGGGCACTGAAGCTTTCTTT
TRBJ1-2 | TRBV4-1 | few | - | CASSQEGGSVYGYTF | TGCGCCAGCAGCCAAGAGGGAGGGTCTGTATATGGCTACACCTTC
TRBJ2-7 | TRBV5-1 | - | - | CASSLAGGFLNYEQYF | TGCGCCAGCAGCTTGGCAGGTGGATTTCTCAACTACGAGCAGTACTTC
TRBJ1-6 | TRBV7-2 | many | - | CASSLNSPLHF | TGTGCCAGCAGCTTGAATTCACCCCTCCACTTT
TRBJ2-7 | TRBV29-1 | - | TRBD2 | CSERGLAGQYERYF | TGCAGCGAGAGAGGACTAGCGGGGCAGTACGAGCGGTACTTC
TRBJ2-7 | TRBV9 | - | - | CASSVAGGKGILEYEQYF | TGTGCCAGCAGCGTAGCTGGGGGAAAGGGGATTCTCGAATACGAGCAGTACTTC
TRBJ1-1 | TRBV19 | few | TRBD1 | CASSIDRGRPEAFF | TGTGCCAGTAGTATAGACAGGGGGCGACCTGAAGCTTTCTTT
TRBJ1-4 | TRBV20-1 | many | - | CSAHLDRKLFF | TGCAGTGCGCACCTCGACAGAAAACTGTTTTTT
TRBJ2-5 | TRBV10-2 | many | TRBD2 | CASRLAGEKTQYF | TGCGCCAGCCGACTAGCGGGAGAAAAGACCCAGTACTTC
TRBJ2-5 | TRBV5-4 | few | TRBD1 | CASSSDRGAVRETQYF | TGTGCCAGCAGCTCGGACAGGGGGGCCGTCAGGGAGACCCAGTACTTC
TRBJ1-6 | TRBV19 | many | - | CASSTKASNNSPLHF | TGTGCCAGTAGCACCAAGGCCAGCAATAATTCACCCCTCCACTTT
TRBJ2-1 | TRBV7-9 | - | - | CASSPTNRGTRYNEQFF | TGTGCCAGCAGCCCAACAAATAGAGGGACCCGATACAATGAGCAGTTCTTC
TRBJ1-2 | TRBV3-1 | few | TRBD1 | CASSPWGQGAYGYTF | TGTGCCAGCAGCCCTTGGGGACAGGGGGCCTATGGCTACACCTTC